This TCR beta chain was captured in a study of CD8 T cells in Susac syndrome. Overall study findings and caveats: The study recognized that its TCR sequencing and HLA analysis covered a relatively small number of individuals. The CD4+ T cell repertoires in Susac syndrome were not clonally expanded.

Random-hexamer reverse transcription was applied to about 0.45 to 1 ug RNA. TCR beta CDR3 was amplified by immunoSEQ covering 54 Vbeta and 13 Jbeta. TCRdb recomputed calls from the immunoSEQ multiplex PCR reads with MiXCR, one row per CDR3 protein. In the table there are roughly 190,000 distinct CDR3 sequences, roughly 90% of which are singletons. As regards this clonotype: The antigen is undetermined.

Negative isolation yielded CD8+ and CD4+ T cells; FACS enriched TEMRA cells. The CDR3 runs 13 residues. V shed 3 bases and J shed 12 bases, with 14 bases lying between them. Germline V gives CDR1 KGHDR, CDR2 SFDVKD. The J gene is TRBJ2-1, the V gene TRBV24-1; D call uncertain. The source is a human donor with Susac syndrome. Sequenced material: CD4+ T cells from PBMCs. CDR3 loop: CATSDPRGGGQFF. CDR3 bases: TGTGCCACCAGTGATCCCCGAGGTGGTGGGCAGTTCTTC.